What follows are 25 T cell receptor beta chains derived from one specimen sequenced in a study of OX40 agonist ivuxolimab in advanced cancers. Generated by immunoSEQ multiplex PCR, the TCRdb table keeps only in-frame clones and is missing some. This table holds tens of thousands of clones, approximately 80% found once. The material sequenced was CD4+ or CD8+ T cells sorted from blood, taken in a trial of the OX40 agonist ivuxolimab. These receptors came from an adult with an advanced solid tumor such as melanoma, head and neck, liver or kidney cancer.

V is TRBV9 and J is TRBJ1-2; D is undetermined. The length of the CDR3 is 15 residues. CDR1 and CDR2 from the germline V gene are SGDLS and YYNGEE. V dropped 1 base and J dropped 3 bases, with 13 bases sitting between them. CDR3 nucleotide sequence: TGTGCCAGCAGCGTACGGCCAGGAGGTGACTATGGCTACACCTTC. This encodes CASSVRPGGDYGYTF. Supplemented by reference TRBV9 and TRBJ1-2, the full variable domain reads DSGVTQTPKHLITATGQRVTLRCSPRSGDLSVYWYQQSLDQGLQFLIQYYNGEERAKGNILERFSAQQFPDLHSELNLSSLELGDSALYFCASSVRPGGDYGYTFGSGTRLTVV.

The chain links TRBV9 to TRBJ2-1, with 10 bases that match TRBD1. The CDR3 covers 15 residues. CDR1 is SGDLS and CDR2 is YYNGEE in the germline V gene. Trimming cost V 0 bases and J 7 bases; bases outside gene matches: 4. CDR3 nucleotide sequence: TGTGCCAGCAGCGTAGCGACAGGGGGCTGGAATGAGCAGTTCTTC. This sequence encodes CASSVATGGWNEQFF.

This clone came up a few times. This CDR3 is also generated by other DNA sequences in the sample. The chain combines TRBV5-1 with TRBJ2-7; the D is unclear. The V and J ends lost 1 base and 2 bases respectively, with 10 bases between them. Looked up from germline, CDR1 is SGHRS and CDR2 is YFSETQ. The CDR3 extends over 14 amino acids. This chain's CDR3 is CASSLKNGPYEQYF. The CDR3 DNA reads TGCGCCAGCAGCTTGAAGAACGGTCCCTACGAGCAGTACTTC.

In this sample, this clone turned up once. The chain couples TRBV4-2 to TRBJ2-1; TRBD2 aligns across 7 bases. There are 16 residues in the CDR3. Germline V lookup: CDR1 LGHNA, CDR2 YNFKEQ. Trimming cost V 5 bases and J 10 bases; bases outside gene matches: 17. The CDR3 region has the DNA TGTGCCAGCAGCGCCCGATATGGTGGGGGGGTTGGGGAGCAGTTCTTC. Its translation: CASSARYGGGVGEQFF.

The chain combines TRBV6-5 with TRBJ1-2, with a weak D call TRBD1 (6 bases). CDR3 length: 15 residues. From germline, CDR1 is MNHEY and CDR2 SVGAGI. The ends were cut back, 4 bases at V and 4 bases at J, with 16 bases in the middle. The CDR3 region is CASSSGTPPIYGYTF. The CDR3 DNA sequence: TGTGCCAGCAGTTCCGGGACACCTCCTATCTATGGCTACACCTTC.

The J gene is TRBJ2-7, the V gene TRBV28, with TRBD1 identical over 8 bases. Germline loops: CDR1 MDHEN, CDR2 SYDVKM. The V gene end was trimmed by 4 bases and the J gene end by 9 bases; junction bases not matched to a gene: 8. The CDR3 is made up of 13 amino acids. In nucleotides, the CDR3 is TGTGCCAGCAGTTCCTACAGGGGGGATGGGCAGTACTTC. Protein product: CASSSYRGDGQYF.

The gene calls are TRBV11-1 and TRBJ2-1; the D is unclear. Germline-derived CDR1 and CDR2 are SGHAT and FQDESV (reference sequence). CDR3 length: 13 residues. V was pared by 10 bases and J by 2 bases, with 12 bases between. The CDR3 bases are TGTGCCATCTTGGACCTTCCCTACAATGAGCAGTTCTTC. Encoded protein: CAILDLPYNEQFF.

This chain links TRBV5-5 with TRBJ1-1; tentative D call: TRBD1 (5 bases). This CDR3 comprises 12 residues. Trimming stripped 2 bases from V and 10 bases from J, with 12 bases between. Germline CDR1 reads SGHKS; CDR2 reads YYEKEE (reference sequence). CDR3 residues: CASSFLRDAAFF. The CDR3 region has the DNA TGTGCCAGCAGCTTCCTCAGGGATGCAGCTTTCTTT.

Here the CDR3 DNA reads TGTGCCAGCAGCTTGGCCGGGGGCGATGGGCTAAGTAGGGAAGCTTTCTTT. Encoded protein: CASSLAGGDGLSREAFF. The chain recombines TRBV5-4 with TRBJ1-1, with D possibly matching TRBD1 (6 bases). The germline V gene encodes CDR1 SGHNT and CDR2 YYREEE (reference sequence). V lost 0 bases and J 8 bases, leaving 23 bases between the germline ends. This CDR3 has 17 amino acids.

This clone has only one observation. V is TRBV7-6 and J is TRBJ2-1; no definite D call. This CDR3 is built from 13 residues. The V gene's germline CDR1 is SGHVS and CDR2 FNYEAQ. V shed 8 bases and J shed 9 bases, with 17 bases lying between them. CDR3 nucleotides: TGTGCCAGCGGTAAGGGCCTCTGGGGTGAGCAGTTCTTC. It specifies CASGKGLWGEQFF.

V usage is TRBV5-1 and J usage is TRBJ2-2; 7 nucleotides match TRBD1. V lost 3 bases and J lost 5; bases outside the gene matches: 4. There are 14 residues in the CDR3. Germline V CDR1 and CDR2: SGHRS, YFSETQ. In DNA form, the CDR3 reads TGCGCCAGCAGCTCGGGACAGAGGACCGGGGAGCTGTTTTTT. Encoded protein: CASSSGQRTGELFF.

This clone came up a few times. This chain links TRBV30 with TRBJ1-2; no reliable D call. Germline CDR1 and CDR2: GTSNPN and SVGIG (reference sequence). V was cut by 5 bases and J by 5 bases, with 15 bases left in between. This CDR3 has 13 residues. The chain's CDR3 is CAWWSASGYGYTF. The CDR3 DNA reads TGTGCCTGGTGGTCAGCCTCCGGGTATGGCTACACCTTC.

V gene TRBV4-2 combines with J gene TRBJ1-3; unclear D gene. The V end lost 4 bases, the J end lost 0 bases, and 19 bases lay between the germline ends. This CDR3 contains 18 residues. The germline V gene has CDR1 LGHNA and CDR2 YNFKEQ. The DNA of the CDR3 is TGTGCCAGCAGCCGGGGTCTGTTGAACCTAAACTCTGGAAACACCATATATTTT. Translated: CASSRGLLNLNSGNTIYF.

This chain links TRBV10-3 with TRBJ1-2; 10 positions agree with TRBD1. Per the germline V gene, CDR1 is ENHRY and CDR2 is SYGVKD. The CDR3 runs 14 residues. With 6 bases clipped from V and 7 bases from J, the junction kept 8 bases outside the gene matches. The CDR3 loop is CAIRKTGGVFGYTF. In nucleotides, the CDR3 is TGTGCCATCAGGAAGACAGGGGGCGTTTTTGGCTACACCTTC.

The CDR3 reads CASSIDLHQPQHF. CDR3 in DNA: TGTGCCAGTAGTATAGATTTACACCAACCCCAGCATTTT. The J gene is TRBJ1-5, the V gene TRBV19; D gene ambiguous. V was clipped by 0 bases and J by 10 bases, with 10 bases between them. Germline CDR1 reads LNHDA; CDR2 reads SQIVND (reference sequence). The CDR3 has 13 residues.

For the CDR3, the DNA is TGTGCCAGCTCACCACCATCGTCGGACACTGAAGCTTTCTTT. It yields the protein CASSPPSSDTEAFF. The V gene is TRBV18, the J gene TRBJ1-1; the D is unclear. Germline V CDR1 and CDR2: KGHSH, LQKENI. The V end was cut by 0 bases, the J end by 3 bases, with 8 bases between. The CDR3 sequence is 14 residues long.

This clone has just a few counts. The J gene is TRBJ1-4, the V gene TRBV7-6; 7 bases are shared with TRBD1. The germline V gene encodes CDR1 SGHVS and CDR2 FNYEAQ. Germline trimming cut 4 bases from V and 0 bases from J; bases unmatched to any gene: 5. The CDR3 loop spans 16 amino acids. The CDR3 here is CASSSGTATTNEKLFF. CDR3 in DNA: TGTGCCAGCAGCTCCGGGACAGCCACAACTAATGAAAAACTGTTTTTT.

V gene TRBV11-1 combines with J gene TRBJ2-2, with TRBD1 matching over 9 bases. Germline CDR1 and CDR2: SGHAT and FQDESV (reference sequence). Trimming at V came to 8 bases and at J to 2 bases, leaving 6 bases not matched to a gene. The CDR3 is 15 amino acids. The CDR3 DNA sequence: TGTGCCAGCGGCCGGACAGGGGTAAACACCGGGGAGCTGTTTTTT. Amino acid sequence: CASGRTGVNTGELFF.

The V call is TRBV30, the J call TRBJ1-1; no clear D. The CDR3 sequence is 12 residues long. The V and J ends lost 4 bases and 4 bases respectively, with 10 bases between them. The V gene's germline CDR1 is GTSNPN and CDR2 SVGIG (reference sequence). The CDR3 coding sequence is TGTGCCTGGAACCCTGGGCCCACTGAAGCTTTCTTT. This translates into CAWNPGPTEAFF.

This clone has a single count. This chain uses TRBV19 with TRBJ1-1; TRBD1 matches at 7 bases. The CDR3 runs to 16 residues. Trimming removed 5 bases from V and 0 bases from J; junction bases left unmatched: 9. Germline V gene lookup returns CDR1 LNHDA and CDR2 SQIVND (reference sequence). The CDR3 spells CASSPDRARVNTEAFF. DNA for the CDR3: TGTGCCAGTAGTCCCGACAGGGCGCGGGTGAACACTGAAGCTTTCTTT.

CDR3 loop: CASSPPGVPYEQYF. In nucleotides, the CDR3 is TGTGCCAGCAGCCCCCCTGGGGTACCCTACGAGCAGTACTTC. The chain links TRBV21-1 to TRBJ2-7. TRBV21-1 is a known pseudogene. The CDR3 is 14 residues long.

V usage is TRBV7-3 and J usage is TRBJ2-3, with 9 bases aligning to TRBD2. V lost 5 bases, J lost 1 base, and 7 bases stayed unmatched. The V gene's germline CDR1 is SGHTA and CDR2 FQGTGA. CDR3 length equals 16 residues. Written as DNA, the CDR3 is TGTGCCAGCAGCCCTCGGAGACTAGCGGGCACAGATACGCAGTATTTT. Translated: CASSPRRLAGTDTQYF.

The CDR3 DNA sequence: TGCGCCAGCAGCCAAGATAGCGGCGGGTATCAGCCCCAGCATTTT. Its translation: CASSQDSGGYQPQHF. This sequence joins TRBV4-1 and TRBJ1-5; D gene ambiguous. Trimming took 0 bases from V and 5 from J, leaving 11 bases between them. This CDR3 has 15 amino acids. Germline assignment: CDR1 MGHRA and CDR2 YSYEKL.

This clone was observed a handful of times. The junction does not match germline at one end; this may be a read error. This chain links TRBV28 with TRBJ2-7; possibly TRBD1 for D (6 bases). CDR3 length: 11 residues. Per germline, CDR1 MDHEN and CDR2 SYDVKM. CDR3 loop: CVAGDLYEQYF. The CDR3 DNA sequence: TGCGTTGCAGGGGACCTCTACGAGCAGTACTTC.

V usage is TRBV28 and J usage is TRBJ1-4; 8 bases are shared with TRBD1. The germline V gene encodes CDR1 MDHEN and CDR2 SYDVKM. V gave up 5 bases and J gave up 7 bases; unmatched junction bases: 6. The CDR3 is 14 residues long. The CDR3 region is CASSNGQGLEKLFF. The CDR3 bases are TGTGCCAGCAGTAATGGACAGGGCCTTGAAAAACTGTTTTTT.